This is a list of T cell receptor beta chains from one sample in a study of immune heterogeneity within non-small cell lung tumors. TCRdb independently ran MiXCR on the multiplex PCR reads; one entry per CDR3 protein. The table has around 15,000 distinct CDR3 sequences, approximately 26% seen once. Input material: lung tumor tissue. These receptors were taken from a man between 35 and 55 years old with non-small cell lung cancer. Each CDR3 is given with its conserved first and last residue. A D gene is named only where the DNA matches it firmly. Some rows have no size entry. The others give once, few or many, or a class for an expanded clone.

cdr3_aa: CASSMFEYSNQPQHF; cdr3_nt: TGTGCCAGTAGTATGTTCGAATATAGCAATCAGCCCCAGCATTTT; clone_size: many; j_call: TRBJ1-5; v_call: TRBV19; d_call: .
cdr3_aa: CASSQATGVVYGYTF; cdr3_nt: TGCGCCAGCAGCCAAGCGACAGGGGTGGTCTATGGCTACACCTTC; clone_size: .; j_call: TRBJ1-2; v_call: TRBV4-1; d_call: TRBD1
cdr3_aa: CASRVAGEQYF; cdr3_nt: TGTGCCAGCAGGGTAGCCGGTGAGCAGTACTTC; clone_size: many; j_call: TRBJ2-7; v_call: TRBV6-1; d_call: .
cdr3_aa: CASSNLAANTGELFF; cdr3_nt: TGTGCCAGCAGCAACCTAGCGGCGAACACCGGGGAGCTGTTTTTT; clone_size: .; j_call: TRBJ2-2; v_call: TRBV6-1; d_call: TRBD2
cdr3_aa: CASSQLRNTEAFF; cdr3_nt: TGCGCCAGCAGCCAATTGCGGAACACTGAAGCTTTCTTT; clone_size: few; j_call: TRBJ1-1; v_call: TRBV4-1; d_call: .
cdr3_aa: CASGPPDVPQETQYF; cdr3_nt: TGTGCTAGTGGTCCGCCGGACGTACCACAAGAGACCCAGTACTTC; clone_size: many; j_call: TRBJ2-5; v_call: TRBV12-5; d_call: .
cdr3_aa: CATSDPGLVVNEQFF; cdr3_nt: TGTGCCACCAGTGACCCCGGACTAGTAGTTAATGAGCAGTTCTTC; clone_size: few; j_call: TRBJ2-1; v_call: TRBV24-1; d_call: TRBD2
cdr3_aa: CATSRGGGGYQETQYF; cdr3_nt: TGTGCCACCAGCAGAGGGGGCGGGGGGTACCAAGAGACCCAGTACTTC; clone_size: many; j_call: TRBJ2-5; v_call: TRBV15; d_call: TRBD2
cdr3_aa: CASSPRQGGSTEAFF; cdr3_nt: TGTGCCAGCAGCCCTAGACAGGGCGGGAGTACTGAAGCTTTCTTT; clone_size: .; j_call: TRBJ1-1; v_call: TRBV13; d_call: TRBD1
cdr3_aa: CASSLGTGRRETQYF; cdr3_nt: TGTGCCAGCAGCCTCGGGACGGGGCGACGAGAGACCCAGTACTTC; clone_size: .; j_call: TRBJ2-5; v_call: TRBV7-2; d_call: .
cdr3_aa: CASRTAGGAAYEQYF; cdr3_nt: TGTGCCAGTCGGACCGCCGGGGGGGCGGCTTACGAGCAGTACTTC; clone_size: few; j_call: TRBJ2-7; v_call: TRBV19; d_call: TRBD2
cdr3_aa: CSARHTLAGEQFF; cdr3_nt: TGCAGTGCTAGACACACTCTAGCAGGCGAGCAGTTCTTC; clone_size: .; j_call: TRBJ2-1; v_call: TRBV20-1; d_call: .
cdr3_aa: CASSLGMGGDEQYF; cdr3_nt: TGTGCCAGCAGCCTCGGGATGGGAGGGGACGAGCAGTACTTC; clone_size: medium-sized; j_call: TRBJ2-7; v_call: TRBV6-1; d_call: TRBD2
cdr3_aa: CASSLAGGLGVELFF; cdr3_nt: TGTGCCAGCAGTCTAGCGGGAGGGCTTGGTGTGGAGCTGTTTTTT; clone_size: .; j_call: TRBJ2-2; v_call: TRBV27; d_call: TRBD2
cdr3_aa: CASSLRLDGQGDRSYGYTF; cdr3_nt: TGTGCCAGCAGCCTAAGATTAGACGGGCAGGGGGACCGCTCCTATGGCTACACCTTC; clone_size: few; j_call: TRBJ1-2; v_call: TRBV4-2; d_call: TRBD1
cdr3_aa: CASSERNQETQYF; cdr3_nt: TGTGCCAGCTCCGAGCGGAACCAAGAGACCCAGTACTTC; clone_size: many; j_call: TRBJ2-5; v_call: TRBV13; d_call: .
cdr3_aa: CASSPIGGKETQYF; cdr3_nt: TGTGCCAGCAGCCCAATTGGCGGGAAAGAGACCCAGTACTTC; clone_size: .; j_call: TRBJ2-5; v_call: TRBV11-2; d_call: .
cdr3_aa: CSASSASGMGETQYF; cdr3_nt: TGCAGTGCTAGTTCGGCTAGCGGGATGGGAGAGACCCAGTACTTC; clone_size: many; j_call: TRBJ2-5; v_call: TRBV20-1; d_call: TRBD2
cdr3_aa: CASSQGLAGDTQYF; cdr3_nt: TGCGCCAGCAGCCAGGGACTAGCGGGAGATACGCAGTATTTT; clone_size: medium-sized; j_call: TRBJ2-3; v_call: TRBV5-1; d_call: TRBD2
cdr3_aa: CASSDPGQGNTDTQYF; cdr3_nt: TGTGCCAGCAGCGATCCGGGACAGGGTAACACAGATACGCAGTATTTT; clone_size: .; j_call: TRBJ2-3; v_call: TRBV6-1; d_call: TRBD1
cdr3_aa: CAWRGNYGYTF; cdr3_nt: TGTGCCTGGAGGGGGAACTATGGCTACACCTTC; clone_size: many; j_call: TRBJ1-2; v_call: TRBV30; d_call: .
cdr3_aa: CASRDRGETRYF; cdr3_nt: TGTGCCAGCAGGGACAGGGGGGAGACCCGGTACTTC; clone_size: once; j_call: TRBJ2-5; v_call: TRBV6-1; d_call: TRBD1
cdr3_aa: CASSRRQARGSGNTIYF; cdr3_nt: TGTGCCAGCAGCCGTCGACAGGCCAGGGGATCTGGAAACACCATATATTTT; clone_size: medium-sized; j_call: TRBJ1-3; v_call: TRBV6-1; d_call: .
cdr3_aa: CASSYSFAGSTDTQYF; cdr3_nt: TGTGCCAGCAGTTACTCGTTCGCGGGAAGCACAGATACGCAGTATTTT; clone_size: few; j_call: TRBJ2-3; v_call: TRBV6-5; d_call: .
cdr3_aa: CATQGQPWTSYEQYF; cdr3_nt: TGTGCCACCCAGGGGCAGCCTTGGACTTCCTACGAGCAGTACTTC; clone_size: medium-sized; j_call: TRBJ2-7; v_call: TRBV28; d_call: .
cdr3_aa: CSAPPGLAGGEQFF; cdr3_nt: TGCAGTGCTCCGCCGGGACTAGCGGGAGGGGAGCAGTTCTTC; clone_size: few; j_call: TRBJ2-1; v_call: TRBV20-1; d_call: TRBD2
cdr3_aa: CASRTGAGGNYGYTF; cdr3_nt: TGTGCCAGTAGGACAGGGGCGGGGGGTAACTATGGCTACACCTTC; clone_size: few; j_call: TRBJ1-2; v_call: TRBV19; d_call: TRBD1
cdr3_aa: CASKDKRLAVVETQYF; cdr3_nt: TGTGCCAGCAAGGATAAACGACTAGCGGTGGTAGAGACCCAGTACTTC; clone_size: .; j_call: TRBJ2-5; v_call: TRBV27; d_call: TRBD2
cdr3_aa: CASSYSAGLEQYF; cdr3_nt: TGTGCCAGCAGTTACTCGGCGGGTCTCGAGCAGTACTTC; clone_size: medium-sized; j_call: TRBJ2-7; v_call: TRBV6-5; d_call: .
cdr3_aa: CASSQVHLGELFF; cdr3_nt: TGTGCCAGCAGCCAAGTGCATCTCGGGGAGCTGTTTTTT; clone_size: few; j_call: TRBJ2-2; v_call: TRBV14; d_call: .
cdr3_aa: CASSQEGTGSSYNEQFF; cdr3_nt: TGCGCCAGCAGCCAAGAAGGTACAGGAAGCTCCTACAATGAGCAGTTCTTC; clone_size: few; j_call: TRBJ2-1; v_call: TRBV4-1; d_call: .